This T cell receptor (beta chain) derives from a study of blood T cell repertoires in COVID-19. In the study overall: From the United States, Italy and Spain came samples of acute and convalescent COVID-19. PBMCs, B-cell-depleted T cells, or T cells provided the cDNA or gDNA that made up the material.

This clone occurred a few times. Methods used by the authors: Reference gene primer amplification gave nucleated cell count estimates. Repertoires were generated with immunoSEQ multiplex PCR, while TCRdb's copy carries only in-frame clones and drops some. For V, J and clone size, that table is used; D and trimming come from the DNA. Here the sample spans 120,000 or so clones, about 80% being singletons. Trimming removed 1 base from V and 0 bases from J, with 7 bases in between. Per germline, CDR1 KGHSH and CDR2 LQKENI. The CDR3 covers 15 residues. Input material: peripheral blood. The sequence came from a woman in her forties or fifties with acute or convalescent COVID-19. The chain recombines TRBV18 with TRBJ1-5; D ambiguous. The CDR3 sequence: CASSPLADSNQPQHF. The CDR3 coding sequence is TGTGCCAGCTCACCACTGGCGGATAGCAATCAGCCCCAGCATTTT.